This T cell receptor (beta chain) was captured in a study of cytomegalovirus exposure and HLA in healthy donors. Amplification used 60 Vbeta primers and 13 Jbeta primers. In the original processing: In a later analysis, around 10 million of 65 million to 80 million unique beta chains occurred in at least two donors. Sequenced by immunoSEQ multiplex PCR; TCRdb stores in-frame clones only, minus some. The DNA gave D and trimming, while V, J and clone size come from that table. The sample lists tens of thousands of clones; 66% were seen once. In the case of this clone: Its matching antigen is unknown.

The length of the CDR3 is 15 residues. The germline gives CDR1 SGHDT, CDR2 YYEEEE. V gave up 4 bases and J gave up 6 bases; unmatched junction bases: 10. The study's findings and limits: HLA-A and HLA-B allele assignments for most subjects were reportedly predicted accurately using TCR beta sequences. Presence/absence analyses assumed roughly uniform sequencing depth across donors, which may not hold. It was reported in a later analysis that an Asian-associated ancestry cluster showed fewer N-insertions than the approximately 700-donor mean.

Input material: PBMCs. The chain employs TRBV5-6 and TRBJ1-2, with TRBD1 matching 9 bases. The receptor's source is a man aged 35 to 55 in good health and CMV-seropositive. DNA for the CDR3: TGTGCCAGCAGCCTAGGACAGGGGTTTCCCCATGGCTACACCTTC. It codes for CASSLGQGFPHGYTF.